The rows below give T cell receptor beta chains drawn from one sample of a study of T cell changes during pregnancy in multiple sclerosis. Sequenced by immunoSEQ multiplex PCR; TCRdb stores in-frame clones only, minus some. Seen here are about 40,000 clones, roughly nine tenths observed once, and the top ten hold less than 0.9%. The input for sequencing was CD4+ T cells from peripheral blood mononuclear cells, taken before pregnancy. The source is a female donor with multiple sclerosis, enrolled in a pregnancy study. Each CDR3 is given with its conserved first and last residue. The D gene is left open where the match is weak. Size is stated for part of the rows, as once, few or many counts, or as a class when the clone is expanded.

d_call	clone_size	v_call	j_call	cdr3_nt	cdr3_aa
TRBD1	NA	TRBV9	TRBJ1-1	TGTGCCAGCAGCCCATGGGACAGGACGAACACTGAAGCTTTCTTT	CASSPWDRTNTEAFF
NA	once	TRBV18	TRBJ2-3	TGTGCCAGCTCACCACGGGCGCGGGGCACAGATACGCAGTATTTT	CASSPRARGTDTQYF
NA	few	TRBV19	TRBJ1-2	TGTGCCAGTAGTATCCAGGGTGGCGGCTACACCTTC	CASSIQGGGYTF
NA	NA	TRBV5-6	TRBJ1-1	TGTGCCAGCAGCTTCGGCGGAACTGACACTGAAGCTTTCTTT	CASSFGGTDTEAFF
TRBD1	NA	TRBV2	TRBJ2-7	TGTGCCAGCACTGAAGGGACAGTACGAACCTACGAGCAGTACTTC	CASTEGTVRTYEQYF
TRBD2	NA	TRBV11-2	TRBJ2-1	TGTGCCAGCAGCTTAATGACTAGCGGGGGCCCCCTCTCGAATGAGCAGTTCTTC	CASSLMTSGGPLSNEQFF
TRBD1	NA	TRBV6-1	TRBJ2-7	TGTGCCAGCGACGACGACAGGGCTTACGAGCAGTACTTC	CASDDDRAYEQYF
TRBD2	NA	TRBV5-1	TRBJ2-3	TGCGCCAGCAGCCCCTTAGCGGGGAGCACAGATACGCAGTATTTT	CASSPLAGSTDTQYF
NA	NA	TRBV7-3	TRBJ1-1	TGTGCCAGCAGCTTAACGCTAGGGACAGAAGCTTTCTTT	CASSLTLGTEAFF
TRBD2	NA	TRBV4-2	TRBJ2-5	TGTGCCAGCAGCCAAGGGGGAAGGAGCGGGGGGGAACAAGAGACCCAGTACTTC	CASSQGGRSGGEQETQYF
TRBD2	NA	TRBV13	TRBJ2-7	TGTGCCAGCAGCCCCTCCGGGGGGAAAGGACCCTCGGGCTACGAGCAGTACTTC	CASSPSGGKGPSGYEQYF
TRBD2	NA	TRBV27	TRBJ2-7	TGTGCCAGCAGTTCCCCCAGCGGGGGAGTGAAGCAGTACTTC	CASSSPSGGVKQYF
TRBD1	NA	TRBV18	TRBJ1-1	TGTGCCAGCTCACTCGGACAGGGGACTGAAGCTTTCTTT	CASSLGQGTEAFF
NA	few	TRBV25-1	TRBJ1-3	TGTGCCAGCAGTGATACATTTGCAGGCGGAAACACCATATATTTT	CASSDTFAGGNTIYF
TRBD1	NA	TRBV6-5	TRBJ2-1	TGTGCCAGCAGTTACTCAGCAGGGGACAGGGAGTTCTTC	CASSYSAGDREFF
NA	NA	TRBV23-1	TRBJ1-1	TGCGCCAGCAGTCCCCACCCCCAGGGGCCGAACACTGAAGCTTTCTTT	CASSPHPQGPNTEAFF
TRBD1	NA	TRBV19	TRBJ1-3	TGTGCCAGTATTAAACAGGGGGCAGGCGGAAACACCATATATTTT	CASIKQGAGGNTIYF
TRBD2	NA	TRBV9	TRBJ2-1	TGTGCCAGCAGCGTAGCTCTTTCTAGCGGGGGGCCCGACAATGAGCAGTTCTTC	CASSVALSSGGPDNEQFF
TRBD1	NA	TRBV5-6	TRBJ1-2	TGTGCCAGCAGCGGGACAGGTGGGGGCTACACCTTC	CASSGTGGGYTF
NA	NA	TRBV7-9	TRBJ1-5	TGTGCCAGCAGCTTATCGGGAGGGTGGAATCAGCCCCAGCATTTT	CASSLSGGWNQPQHF
TRBD1	NA	TRBV6-6	TRBJ1-5	TGTGCCAGCAGTTACTCTTGGGACAGACTCCTTCAGCCCCAGCATTTT	CASSYSWDRLLQPQHF
NA	NA	TRBV18	TRBJ2-4	TGTGCCAGCTCACCACTGGAAGGGGCCGGGAACATTCAGTACTTC	CASSPLEGAGNIQYF
TRBD1	NA	TRBV7-3	TRBJ2-2	TGTGCCAGCAGCCCCCTCCACAGGGGGACCGGGGAGCTGTTTTTT	CASSPLHRGTGELFF
NA	NA	TRBV9	TRBJ2-5	TGTGCCAGCAGCCCAGAAGGCCTGGGGGGGACCCAGTACTTC	CASSPEGLGGTQYF
TRBD1	NA	TRBV10-3	TRBJ1-6	TGTGCCATCAGTGCAGGACAGGAGCTCAATTCACCCCTCCACTTT	CAISAGQELNSPLHF
NA	NA	TRBV5-6	TRBJ2-1	TGTGCCAGCAGCCCGGACAGACCCTACAATGAGCAGTTCTTC	CASSPDRPYNEQFF
NA	NA	TRBV7-2	TRBJ2-2	TGTGCCAGCAGCAGGCGCGGGGCCTCCGGGGGCACCGGGGAGCTGTTTTTT	CASSRRGASGGTGELFF
TRBD1	NA	TRBV19	TRBJ1-1	TGTGCCAGTAGTTCCCAGACAGGGGTGGACACTGAAGCTTTCTTT	CASSSQTGVDTEAFF
NA	NA	TRBV6-5	TRBJ2-5	TGTGCCAGCAGTTACTCGCGGGCGTCCGGGGAGACCCAGTACTTC	CASSYSRASGETQYF
NA	NA	TRBV4-3	TRBJ2-7	TGCGCCAGCAGCCCAGCCGGGACTTCCTACGAGCAGTACTTC	CASSPAGTSYEQYF
NA	NA	TRBV6-5	TRBJ2-7	TGTGCCAGCAGCCCCAAAAGCTTAAGCGAGCAGTACTTC	CASSPKSLSEQYF
NA	NA	TRBV5-6	TRBJ1-1	TGTGCCAGCAGCTTGCTGGGAGGATTGAACACTGAAGCTTTCTTT	CASSLLGGLNTEAFF
NA	once	TRBV19	TRBJ1-3	TGTGCCAGTAGTGTGGAGGGGAGAAGGAACTCTGGAAACACCATATATTTT	CASSVEGRRNSGNTIYF
TRBD1	few	TRBV7-9	TRBJ1-5	TGTGCCAGCAGCGTGGGGGGACAGGACAATCAGCCCCAGCATTTT	CASSVGGQDNQPQHF
TRBD2	NA	TRBV6-1	TRBJ2-3	TGTGCCAGCCGACTAGCGGGGCCCACAGATACGCAGTATTTT	CASRLAGPTDTQYF
TRBD2	once	TRBV5-1	TRBJ2-5	TGCGCCAGCACCGCAACCGGGGCGGGGGGGCAAGAGACCCAGTACTTC	CASTATGAGGQETQYF
NA	few	TRBV7-3	TRBJ1-1	TGTGCCAGCAGCTTAAGCAGGGACACTGAAGCTTTCTTT	CASSLSRDTEAFF
NA	few	TRBV18	TRBJ1-6	TGTGCCAGCTCCCCTATCGTGGGGCTGGGTTCACCCCTCCACTTT	CASSPIVGLGSPLHF
NA	NA	TRBV7-2	TRBJ1-1	TGTGCCAGCATCATGACTGGGAACACTGAAGCTTTCTTT	CASIMTGNTEAFF
NA	NA	TRBV5-8	TRBJ2-7	TGTGCCAGCAGCTTCGGCAGACTCTCCTACGAGCAGTACTTC	CASSFGRLSYEQYF
NA	NA	TRBV6-5	TRBJ1-6	TGTGCCAGCAGTTATCGGACAGCTTCGAGGGATTCACCCCTCCACTTT	CASSYRTASRDSPLHF
NA	NA	TRBV2	TRBJ1-4	TGTGCCAGCAGCTTGGAGGGACCCCACCTTTTT	CASSLEGPHLF
NA	NA	TRBV27	TRBJ2-3	TGTGCCAGCAGTTTTAGCCCAGATACGCAGTATTTT	CASSFSPDTQYF
TRBD1	NA	TRBV10-3	TRBJ1-4	TGTGCCATCAGTGATCCTGGGGGGACAGACGACCCTAATGAAAAACTGTTTTTT	CAISDPGGTDDPNEKLFF
NA	NA	TRBV29-1	TRBJ1-2	TGCAGCGTTATAGGGGCCGGAGACTATGGCTACACCTTC	CSVIGAGDYGYTF
TRBD1	NA	TRBV2	TRBJ1-2	TGTGCCAGCAGTGGACAGGGGATGGTTAACTATGGCTACACCTTC	CASSGQGMVNYGYTF
NA	NA	TRBV9	TRBJ2-3	TGTGCCAGCAGCGTAGCCTTCGGCGGGGCAGATACGCAGTATTTT	CASSVAFGGADTQYF
TRBD2	NA	TRBV4-2	TRBJ2-3	TGTGCCAGCAGCCAAGAACTAGCGGGGGAAGATACGCAGTATTTT	CASSQELAGEDTQYF
NA	few	TRBV6-5	TRBJ1-6	TGTGCCAGCAGTCGTCCCTACTCACCCCTCCACTTT	CASSRPYSPLHF
NA	NA	TRBV5-4	TRBJ1-2	TGTGCCAGCAGCTTCAGGGCGTACTATGGCTACACCTTC	CASSFRAYYGYTF
NA	NA	TRBV6-1	TRBJ1-5	TGTGCCAGCAGTGAAGCGGCCCAGGGGCAGCCCCAGCATTTT	CASSEAAQGQPQHF
NA	NA	TRBV7-2	TRBJ1-1	TGTGCCAGCAGTCTCCTTGCTGAAGCTTTCTTT	CASSLLAEAFF
NA	NA	TRBV20-1	TRBJ2-1	TGCAGTGCTAGAGTCAAATCTGAGCAGTTCTTC	CSARVKSEQFF
TRBD1	NA	TRBV19	TRBJ1-2	TGTGCCAGTAGTATAGGGCCAGGGGGCGTCTATGGCTACACCTTC	CASSIGPGGVYGYTF
NA	once	TRBV7-7	TRBJ2-5	TGTGCCAGCAGCCCTGACATACAAGAGACCCAGTACTTC	CASSPDIQETQYF
TRBD2	NA	TRBV27	TRBJ2-1	TGTGCCAGCAGTTTACGGTGGGGTAGCGGGGGGGCACTAGACAATGAGCAGTTCTTC	CASSLRWGSGGALDNEQFF
NA	NA	TRBV7-3	TRBJ2-3	TGTGCCAGCAGCCCATTAGGGGGGGCAGATACGCAGTATTTT	CASSPLGGADTQYF
TRBD1	NA	TRBV9	TRBJ2-7	TGTGCCAGCGCCAGGGACAGCCTCTCCTACGAGCAGTACTTC	CASARDSLSYEQYF
TRBD2	NA	TRBV10-3	TRBJ2-1	TGTGCCATCAGTGAGTCGGGACTAGCGGGGGGCGAGCAGTTCTTC	CAISESGLAGGEQFF
TRBD1	NA	TRBV12-5	TRBJ1-2	TGTGCTAGTGCCCAAATTCGGGGACAGGGGGCTGACTATGGCTACACCTTC	CASAQIRGQGADYGYTF